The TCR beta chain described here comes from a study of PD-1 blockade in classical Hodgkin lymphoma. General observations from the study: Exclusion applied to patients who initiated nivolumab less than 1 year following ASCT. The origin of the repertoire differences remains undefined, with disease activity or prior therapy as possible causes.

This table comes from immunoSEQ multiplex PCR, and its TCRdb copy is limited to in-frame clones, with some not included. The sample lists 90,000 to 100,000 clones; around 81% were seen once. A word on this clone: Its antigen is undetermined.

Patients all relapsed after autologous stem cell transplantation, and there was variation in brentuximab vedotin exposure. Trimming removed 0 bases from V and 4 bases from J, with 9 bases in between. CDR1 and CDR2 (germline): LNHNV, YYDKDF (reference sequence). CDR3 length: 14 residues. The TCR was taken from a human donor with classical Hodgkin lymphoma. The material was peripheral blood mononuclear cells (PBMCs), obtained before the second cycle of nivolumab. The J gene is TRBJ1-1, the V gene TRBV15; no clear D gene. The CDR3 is CATSRDSGITEAFF. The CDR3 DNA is TGTGCCACCAGCAGAGATTCCGGGATCACTGAAGCTTTCTTT.